This T cell receptor beta chain was observed in a study of spatial heterogeneity in lung cancer. The time point is: blood at routine non-recurrence follow-up after resection. This clonotype occurred many times. TCRdb called the 5' RACE reads again in MiXCR, with one record for every CDR3 protein. Here the sample spans about 94,000 distinct CDR3 sequences, around 19% being singletons. Germline V CDR1 and CDR2: SQVTM, ANQGSEA. The CDR3 is made up of 13 amino acids. The ends were cut back, 5 bases at V and 1 base at J, with 11 bases in the middle. The receptor comes from a male donor with early-stage non-small cell lung cancer. V is TRBV29-1 and J is TRBJ1-2; perhaps TRBD1 as D (5 bases). The specimen was PBMCs, collected at follow-up. This chain's CDR3 is CSVMDTNNYGYTF. The CDR3 bases are TGCAGCGTTATGGACACCAATAACTATGGCTACACCTTC.